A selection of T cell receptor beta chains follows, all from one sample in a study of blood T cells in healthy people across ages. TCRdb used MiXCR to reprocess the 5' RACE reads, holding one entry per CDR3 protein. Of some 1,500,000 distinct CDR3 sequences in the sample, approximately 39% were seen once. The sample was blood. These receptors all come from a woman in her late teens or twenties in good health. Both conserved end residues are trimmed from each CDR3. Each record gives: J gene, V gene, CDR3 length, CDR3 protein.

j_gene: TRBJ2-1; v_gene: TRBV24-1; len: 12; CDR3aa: ATIPGLAGYEQF
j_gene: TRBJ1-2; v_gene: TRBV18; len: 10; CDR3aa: ASSGENYGYT
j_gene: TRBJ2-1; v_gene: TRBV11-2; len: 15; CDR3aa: ASSSGLGDRGLGEQF
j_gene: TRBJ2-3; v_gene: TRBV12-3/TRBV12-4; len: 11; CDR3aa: ASSPLSSDTQY
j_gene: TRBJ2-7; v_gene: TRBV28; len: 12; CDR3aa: ASSWPGGGYEQY
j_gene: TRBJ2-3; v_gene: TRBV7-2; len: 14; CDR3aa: ASSSPQGHRTDTQY
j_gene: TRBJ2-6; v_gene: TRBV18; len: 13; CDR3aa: ASSPTAAGANVLT
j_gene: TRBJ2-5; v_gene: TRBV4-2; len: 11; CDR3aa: ASSQDVEGTQY
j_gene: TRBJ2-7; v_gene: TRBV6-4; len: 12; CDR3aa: ASRLQGAVDEQY
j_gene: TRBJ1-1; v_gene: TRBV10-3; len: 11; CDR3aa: AISDMGYTEAF
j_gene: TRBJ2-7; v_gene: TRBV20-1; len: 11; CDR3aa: SAKDSSSYEQY
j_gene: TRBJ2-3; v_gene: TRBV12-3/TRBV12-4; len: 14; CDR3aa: ASSPQRMENTDTQY
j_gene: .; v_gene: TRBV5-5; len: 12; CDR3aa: ASSLSGTTETQY
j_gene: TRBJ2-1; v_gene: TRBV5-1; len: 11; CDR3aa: ASSWLASNEQF
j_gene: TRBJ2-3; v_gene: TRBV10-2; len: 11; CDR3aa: ASNREGLPAQY
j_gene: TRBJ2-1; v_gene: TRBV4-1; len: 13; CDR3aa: ASSQNEGFGYEQF
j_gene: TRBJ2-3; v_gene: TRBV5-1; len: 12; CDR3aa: ASSWSTSTDTQY
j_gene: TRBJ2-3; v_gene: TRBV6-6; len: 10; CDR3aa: ASSYSVDTQY
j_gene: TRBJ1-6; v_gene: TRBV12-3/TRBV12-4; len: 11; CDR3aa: ASRISYNSPLH
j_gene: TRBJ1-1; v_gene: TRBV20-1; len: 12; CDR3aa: SATDRIGYTEAF
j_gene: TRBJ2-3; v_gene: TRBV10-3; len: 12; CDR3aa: ASGAGTSTDTQY
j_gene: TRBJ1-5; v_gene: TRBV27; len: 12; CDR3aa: ASSLGLSLGPQH
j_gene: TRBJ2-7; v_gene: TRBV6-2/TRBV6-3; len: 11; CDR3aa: ASSPQGKYEQY
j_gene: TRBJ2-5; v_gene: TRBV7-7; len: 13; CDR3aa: ASSLGRLIQETQY
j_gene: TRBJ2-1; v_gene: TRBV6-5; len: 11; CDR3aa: ASRPLGLAGPF
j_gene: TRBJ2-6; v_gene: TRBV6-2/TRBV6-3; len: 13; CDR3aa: ASSYADSGANVLT
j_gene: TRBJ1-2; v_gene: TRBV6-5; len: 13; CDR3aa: ASRPRGSSGYGYT
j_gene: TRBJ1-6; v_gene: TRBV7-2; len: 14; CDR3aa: ASRDGKWADNSPLH
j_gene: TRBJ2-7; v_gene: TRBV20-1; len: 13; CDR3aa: SARDRLGSFIEQY
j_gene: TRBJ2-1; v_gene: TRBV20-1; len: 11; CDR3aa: SARGSVHNEQF
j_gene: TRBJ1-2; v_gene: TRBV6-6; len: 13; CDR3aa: ASSSSTGLNYGYT
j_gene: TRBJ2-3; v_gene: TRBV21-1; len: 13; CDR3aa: ASSNPRVSTDTQY
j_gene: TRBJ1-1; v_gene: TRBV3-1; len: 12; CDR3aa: ASSHGWGNTEAF
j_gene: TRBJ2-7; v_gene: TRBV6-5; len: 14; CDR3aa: ASGAGTSAFSYEQY
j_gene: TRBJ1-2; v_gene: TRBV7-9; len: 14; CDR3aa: ASSFDGTGTNYGYT
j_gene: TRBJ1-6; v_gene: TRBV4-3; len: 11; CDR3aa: ASSLTGGDPLH
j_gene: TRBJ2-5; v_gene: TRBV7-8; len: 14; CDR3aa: ASSLRSRGFQETQY
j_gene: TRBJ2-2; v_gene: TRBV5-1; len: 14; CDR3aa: ASSLADSVNTGELF
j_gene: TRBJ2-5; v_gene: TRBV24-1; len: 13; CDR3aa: ATSDPRDSQETQY
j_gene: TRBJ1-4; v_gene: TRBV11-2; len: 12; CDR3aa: ASSLVFRGEKLF
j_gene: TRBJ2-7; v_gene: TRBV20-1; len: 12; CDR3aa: SARPQGGPYEQY
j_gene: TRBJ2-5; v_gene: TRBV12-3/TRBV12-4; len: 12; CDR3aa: ASSDRGLSETQY
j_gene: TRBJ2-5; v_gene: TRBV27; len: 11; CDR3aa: ASSLPGGGTQY